Detailed here is one TCR beta chain. This clonotype was counted many times. Its antigen remains unidentified. Base quality data are lacking; no much larger clone is found one base away. Cut back by 4 bases and 0 bases, the V and J ends lie 9 bases apart. The CDR1 and CDR2 encoded by the germline V gene are SQVTM and ANQGSEA. The CDR3 covers 13 residues, taking in both the cysteine and the phenylalanine. The CDR3 DNA has 39 bases and is translated from base 1. Libraries were constructed by 5' RACE. Sequencing took place on a NextSeq 500. The TCR library protocol attached a unique molecular identifier to each TCR cDNA molecule to allow correction of PCR and sequencing errors. As for how the authors treated the data: Decombinator tools were used for TCR identification, UMI-based error correction and CDR3 extraction. TCRs above a frequency of 2 per 1,000, corresponding to the top 1% of the tumor frequency distribution, were defined as expanded. Each repertoire was subsampled 100 times to 5,000 TCRs, after which Renyi diversity was computed with the R vegan package. CDR3 similarity networks were built from amino acid triplet string-kernel similarity, connecting CDR3s with pairwise similarity above 0.82. TCRdb applied fastp at Q25 and MiXCR to the public reads, then kept only in-frame beta chains. Records with the same CDR3 protein are collapsed into one entry carrying the most frequent genes and DNA. TCRdb's processing, not the authors', yielded these V and J calls. The sample contains 95,000 or so distinct CDR3 sequences, 7% to 9% of them found a single time. Clones ranked in the top ten supply around 7% of the sample.

According to the study, the label for this sample's time point signals: sample taken at primary tumor resection. For TCR sequencing, whole RNA was extracted from tumor and nontumor lung tissue, or from cryopreserved PBMC samples, and no cell sorting was done. Samples were obtained from approximately 72 patients with early-stage, untreated non-small cell lung cancer from the lung TRACERx cohort. Patients were selected for TCR sequencing only if sufficient RNA was available from at least two tumor regions. This record comes from a study of spatial heterogeneity in lung cancer (dated by TCRdb to the late 2010s). With respect to the entire study: More beta-chain than alpha-chain transcripts were consistently detected, likely reflecting higher beta-chain transcript abundance. In the raw uncorrected reads, each unique combination of TCR and UMI appeared on average more than ten times. In non-small cell lung cancer, the study quantitatively compared TCR alpha and beta repertoires across several tumor regions, matched nontumor lung, and blood. Nonsynonymous mutation counts, determined by whole-exome sequencing of tumor tissue, were related to features of the TCR repertoire. At surgery, both alpha and beta chains were TCR-sequenced in 200 to 250 tumor regions, approximately 64 matched nontumor lung samples and just over 55 PBMC samples. Overall results and qualifications from the work: Confirming at a functional level the hypothesis that regional TCRs recognize regional mutations was considered to require additional single-cell paired TCR alpha and beta sequencing. Ubiquitous expanded tumor TCRs showed up in blood more often at tumor resection than at routine follow-up.

Recombination joined TRBV29-1 with TRBJ1-1; a tentative D call is TRBD1 (5 bases match). The clonotype originates from a male donor with early-stage non-small cell lung cancer. Sequences were derived from PBMCs, sampled at surgery. The sequenced DNA: TGCAGCGTTGGGGGGGACCTGAACACTGAAGCTTTCTTT. Its translation reads: CSVGGDLNTEAFF.